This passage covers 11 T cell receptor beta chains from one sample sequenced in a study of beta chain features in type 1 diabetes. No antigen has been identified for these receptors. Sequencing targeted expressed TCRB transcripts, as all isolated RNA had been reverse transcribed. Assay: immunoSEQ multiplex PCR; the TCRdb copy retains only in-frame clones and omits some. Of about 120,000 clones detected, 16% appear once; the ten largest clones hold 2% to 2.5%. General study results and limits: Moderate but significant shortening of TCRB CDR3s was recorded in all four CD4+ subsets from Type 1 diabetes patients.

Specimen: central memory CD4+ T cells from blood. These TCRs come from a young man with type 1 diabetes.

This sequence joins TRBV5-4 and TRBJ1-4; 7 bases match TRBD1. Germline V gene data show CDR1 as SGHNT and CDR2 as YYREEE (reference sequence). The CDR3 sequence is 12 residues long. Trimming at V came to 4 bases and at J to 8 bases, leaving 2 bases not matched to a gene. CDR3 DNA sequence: TGTGCCAGCAGCCGGACAGGAGAAAAACTGTTTTTT. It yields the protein CASSRTGEKLFF.

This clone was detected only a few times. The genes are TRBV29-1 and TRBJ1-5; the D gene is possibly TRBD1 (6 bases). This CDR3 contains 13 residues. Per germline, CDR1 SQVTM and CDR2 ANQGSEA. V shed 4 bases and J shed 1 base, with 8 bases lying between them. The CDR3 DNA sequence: TGCAGCGTTGGTGGGACAAGCAATCAGCCCCAGCATTTT. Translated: CSVGGTSNQPQHF.

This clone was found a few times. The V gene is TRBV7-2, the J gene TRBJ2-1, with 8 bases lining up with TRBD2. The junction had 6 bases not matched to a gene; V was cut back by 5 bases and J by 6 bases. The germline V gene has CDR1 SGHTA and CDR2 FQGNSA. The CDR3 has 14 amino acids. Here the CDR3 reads CASSPPGGRNEQFF. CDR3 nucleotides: TGTGCCAGCAGCCCCCCGGGGGGGCGCAATGAGCAGTTCTTC.

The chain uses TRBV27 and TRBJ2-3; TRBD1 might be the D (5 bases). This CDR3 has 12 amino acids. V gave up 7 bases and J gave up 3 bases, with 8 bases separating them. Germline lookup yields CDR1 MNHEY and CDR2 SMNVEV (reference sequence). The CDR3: CASNGATDTQYF. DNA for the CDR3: TGTGCCAGCAATGGGGCGACAGATACGCAGTATTTT.

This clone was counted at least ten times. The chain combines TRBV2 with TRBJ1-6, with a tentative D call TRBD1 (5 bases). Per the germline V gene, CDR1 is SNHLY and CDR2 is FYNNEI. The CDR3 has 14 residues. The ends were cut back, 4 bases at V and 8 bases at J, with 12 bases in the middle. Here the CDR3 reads CASSVGQGDSPLHF. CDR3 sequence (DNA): TGTGCCAGCAGTGTCGGTCAGGGAGATTCACCCCTCCACTTT.

The CDR3 DNA sequence: TGTGCCAGCAGCTTCCCGCGGCGACTAAGCTCCTACAATGAGCAGTTCTTC. It is translated as CASSFPRRLSSYNEQFF. The chain couples TRBV7-8 to TRBJ2-1; perhaps TRBD2 as D (5 bases). This CDR3 spans 17 amino acids. Trimming cost V 3 bases and J 0 bases, with 15 bases left between them. From germline, CDR1 is SGHVS and CDR2 FQNEAQ.

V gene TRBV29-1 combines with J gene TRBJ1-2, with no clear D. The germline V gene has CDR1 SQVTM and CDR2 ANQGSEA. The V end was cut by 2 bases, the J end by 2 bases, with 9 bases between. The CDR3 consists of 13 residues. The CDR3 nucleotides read TGCAGCGTTGAACGGACTCTCAACTATGGCTACACCTTC. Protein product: CSVERTLNYGYTF.

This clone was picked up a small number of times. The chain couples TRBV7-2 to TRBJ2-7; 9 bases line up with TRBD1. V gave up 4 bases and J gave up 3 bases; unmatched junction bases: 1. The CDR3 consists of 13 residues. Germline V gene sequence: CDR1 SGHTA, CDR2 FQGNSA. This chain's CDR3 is CASSWDRDYEQYF. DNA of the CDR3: TGTGCCAGCAGCTGGGACAGGGACTACGAGCAGTACTTC.

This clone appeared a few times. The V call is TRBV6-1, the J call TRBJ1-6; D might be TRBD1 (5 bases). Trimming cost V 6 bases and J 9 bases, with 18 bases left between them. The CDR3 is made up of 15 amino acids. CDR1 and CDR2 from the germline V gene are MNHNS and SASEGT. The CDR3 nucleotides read TGTGCCAGCAGGCTGGGGGGGAAAGTTCCTTCACCCCTCCACTTT. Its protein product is CASRLGGKVPSPLHF.

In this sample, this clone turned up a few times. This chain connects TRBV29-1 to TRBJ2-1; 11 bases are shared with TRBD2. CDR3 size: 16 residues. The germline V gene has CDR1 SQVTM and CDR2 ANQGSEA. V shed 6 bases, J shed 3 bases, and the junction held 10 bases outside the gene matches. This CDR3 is CSVPYGLAGFYNEQFF. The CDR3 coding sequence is TGCAGCGTACCCTATGGACTAGCGGGTTTCTACAATGAGCAGTTCTTC.

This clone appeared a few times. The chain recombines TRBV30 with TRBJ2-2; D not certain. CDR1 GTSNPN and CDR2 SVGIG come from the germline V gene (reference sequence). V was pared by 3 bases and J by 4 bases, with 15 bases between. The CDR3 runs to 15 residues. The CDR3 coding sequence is TGTGCCTGGAGCCCCGGCCGGACGGGCACCGGGGAGCTGTTTTTT. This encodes CAWSPGRTGTGELFF.